This TCR beta chain emerged from a study of Ad26.COV2.S vaccination and SARS-CoV-2 variants. Study-level information: The donor participated in the COV1001 trial, in its Ad26.COV2.S arm. Participants got Ad26.COV2.S intramuscularly, once or twice 56 days apart.

Treatment reported: around 19 received Ad26.COV2.S at low or high dose, single or two shots; about five received placebo; per-sample allocation not given. Repertoires come from day 63 after the first vaccine or placebo injection. Study outcomes and limitations: TCR breadth and depth estimates may have understated total T cell responses. Vaccinees reportedly had broad spike-specific CD8+ and CD4+ T cell responses.

The repertoire was sequenced with immunoSEQ multiplex PCR; TCRdb's copy has only in-frame clones and lacks some. The table has about 680,000 clones, more than 80% seen once. Germline V gene sequence: CDR1 SGHVS, CDR2 FNYEAQ. CDR3 length: 12 residues. Trimming removed 4 bases from V and 6 bases from J, with 7 bases in between. On this clone itself: The antigen is unknown.

This specimen consisted of peripheral blood, obtained in a trial of Ad26.COV2.S vaccine versus placebo. This clonotype was obtained from a person aged 18-65 years who received the Ad26.COV2.S COVID-19 vaccine or a placebo. The chain couples TRBV7-6 to TRBJ2-1; maybe TRBD1 (6 bases). CDR3 sequence reads: CASSSQGNEQFF. The CDR3 bases are TGTGCCAGCAGCTCACAGGGCAATGAGCAGTTCTTC.